A selection of T cell receptor beta chains follows, all from one sample in a study of shared clonotypes between healthy human individuals. TCRdb's copy holds only in-frame clones and misses some; the assay was immunoSEQ multiplex PCR. This table holds 1.6 million or so clones, approximately 97% found once. Input material: naive CD4+ T cells sorted from blood. The receptors here all came from a man aged 25 to 45 in good health. Each CDR3 is given with its conserved first and last residue.

len,v_gene,CDR3aa
15,TRBV2,CASRDRLTRTDTQYF
14,TRBV6-1,CASSELAGGHEQYF
16,TRBV7-6,CASSSRLAGGPDTQYF
13,TRBV7-8,CASSLELNQPQHF
14,TRBV5-4,CASSMDRIGNTIYF
14,TRBV5-5,CASSLGRYTDTQYF
13,TRBV2,CASRSGPLEEQYF
14,TRBV7-7,CASSSPRTLAPQHF
17,TRBV9,CASSPRAGTTQDYEQYF
9,TRBV29-1,CSVDYEQFF
14,TRBV10-2,CASGRAGSSYEQYF
12,TRBV28,CASSVENYGYTF
15,TRBV5-1,CASSWGGSSYNEQFF
15,TRBV6-5,CASSPGQGVADTQYF
15,TRBV9,CASSVFDRANTEAFF
14,TRBV5-1,CASSYRESSYEQYF
17,TRBV28,CASSPGGGGLANEKLFF
15,TRBV5-5,CASSREGTGRREQYF
14,TRBV11-3,CASSLRGSAYEQYF
15,TRBV5-3,CARSFRTGSSYEQYF
17,TRBV5-8,CASSSGLAGALTGELFF
13,TRBV5-5,CASSPGGGAPQHF
15,TRBV5-6,CASSLEYRPQETQYF
14,TRBV18,CASSQQAGGYEQYF
16,TRBV5-1,CASSFLASGLYNEQFF
12,TRBV27,CASSLRTGELFF